The 16 T cell receptor beta chains below were found in one sample sequenced in a study of CD8 T cells in Susac syndrome. Random hexamers primed reverse transcription of roughly 0.5 to 1 ug RNA. TCRdb fed the immunoSEQ multiplex PCR reads into MiXCR, producing one record per CDR3 protein. The sample contains tens of thousands of distinct CDR3 sequences, around 94% of which appear only once. The source material was CD4+ T cells from PBMCs. The origin of the receptors is a human donor with Susac syndrome.

The chain employs TRBV12-3 or TRBV12-4 and TRBJ1-5; TRBD1 might be the D (6 bases). The CDR3 is 14 residues long. The V end lost 7 bases, the J end lost 4 bases, and 14 bases lay between the germline ends. The chain's CDR3 is CASTRDTANQPQHF. The CDR3 DNA reads TGTGCCAGCACCCGGGACACAGCAAATCAGCCCCAGCATTTT.

The rearrangement links TRBV29-1 to TRBJ1-1, with 7 nucleotides matching TRBD1. Germline V gene sequence: CDR1 SQVTM, CDR2 ANQGSEA. J lost 4 bases, V lost 6 bases, and 8 bases had no gene match. The CDR3 contains 13 residues. Here the CDR3 DNA reads TGCAGCGTCGAGGTAACAGGGGCCACTGAAGCTTTCTTT. This translates into CSVEVTGATEAFF. The whole variable domain, remainder taken from reference TRBV29-1 and TRBJ1-1, is SAVISQKPSRDICQRGTSLTIQCQVDSQVTMMFWYRQQPGQSLTLIATANQGSEATYESGFVIDKFPISRPNLTFSTLTVSNMSPEDSSIYLCSVEVTGATEAFFGQGTRLTVV.

The chain recombines TRBV3-1 with TRBJ1-6, with TRBD1 identical over 10 bases. J was trimmed by 9 bases and V by 2 bases; bases with no gene match: 4. The CDR3 is 15 amino acids. Germline assignment: CDR1 LGHDT and CDR2 YNNKEL (reference sequence). The CDR3 nucleotides are TGTGCCAGCAGCCAACCCAGGACAGGGGGTTCACCCCTCCACTTT. Translating gives CASSQPRTGGSPLHF. Full variable domain (remainder filled in from reference TRBV3-1 and TRBJ1-6): DTAVSQTPKYLVTQMGNDKSIKCEQNLGHDTMYWYKQDSKKFLKIMFSYNNKELIINETVPNRFSPKSPDKAHLNLHINSLELGDSAVYFCASSQPRTGGSPLHFGNGTRLTVT.

This chain links TRBV2 with TRBJ2-5; weak D call: TRBD2 (7 bases). CDR3 length equals 17 residues. Trimming removed 5 bases at V and 1 base at J, with 20 bases between. Germline loops: CDR1 SNHLY, CDR2 FYNNEI. Here the CDR3 reads CASSSPQGLGGQETQYF. The CDR3 nucleotides read TGTGCCAGCAGTTCCCCGCAAGGACTAGGGGGCCAAGAGACCCAGTACTTC.

V and J are TRBV29-1 and TRBJ1-2, with D perhaps TRBD1 (5 bases). V was shortened by 6 bases and J by 2 bases, with 7 bases between the two germline ends. Germline V CDR1 and CDR2: SQVTM, ANQGSEA. The length of the CDR3 is 11 residues. The DNA for the CDR3 is TGCAGCGTGGGGGTCAACTATGGCTACACCTTC. Translation gives CSVGVNYGYTF.

V is TRBV7-2 and J is TRBJ1-6, with D tentatively TRBD1 (6 bases). In germline, CDR1 is SGHTA, CDR2 FQGNSA. The V end lost 3 bases, the J end lost 10 bases, and 10 bases lay between the germline ends. The CDR3 sequence is 13 residues long. The CDR3 coding sequence is TGTGCCAGCAGCTTGACCCAGGGGTCACCCCTCCACTTT. Translated, it gives CASSLTQGSPLHF. The variable domain in full, with the rest retrieved from reference TRBV7-2 and TRBJ1-6, is GAGVSQSPSNKVTEKGKDVELRCDPISGHTALYWYRQSLGQGLEFLIYFQGNSAPDKSGLPSDRFSAERTGGSVSTLTIQRTQQEDSAVYLCASSLTQGSPLHFGNGTRLTVT.

The chain joins TRBV7-2 to TRBJ1-1; a possible D gene is TRBD1 (6 bases). This CDR3 has 15 amino acids. Germline loops: CDR1 SGHTA, CDR2 FQGNSA. Deletions cut 3 bases from V and 5 bases from J, with 16 bases between. In DNA, the CDR3 is TGTGCCAGCAGCTTTGGGGGCAGGAGGGAAACTGAAGCTTTCTTT. The encoded protein is CASSFGGRRETEAFF.

The rearrangement links TRBV27 to TRBJ1-1; D ambiguous. Per germline, CDR1 MNHEY and CDR2 SMNVEV (reference sequence). CDR3 length: 14 residues. The V end was cut by 5 bases, the J end by 0 bases, with 10 bases between. CDR3 sequence (DNA): TGTGCCAGCAGTCTCTACAACCTGAACACTGAAGCTTTCTTT. It encodes CASSLYNLNTEAFF.

This chain connects TRBV30 to TRBJ1-6; 8 positions match TRBD1. V lost 2 bases to trimming and J lost 10 bases; unmatched junction nucleotides: 7. CDR1 is GTSNPN, CDR2 SVGIG, per germline (reference sequence). The CDR3 covers 14 residues. DNA for the CDR3: TGTGCCTGGAGTTCAGACAGGGGCCAGTCACCCCTCCACTTT. It encodes CAWSSDRGQSPLHF.

The chain joins TRBV5-1 to TRBJ1-6, with a weak D call TRBD1 (5 bases). Trimming shortened V by 0 bases and J by 0 bases, and 10 bases separated the two germline ends. The germline V gene encodes CDR1 SGHRS and CDR2 YFSETQ. The CDR3 is 17 amino acids. CDR3 region: CASSLVGTSSYNSPLHF. The CDR3 DNA reads as TGCGCCAGCAGCTTGGTCGGGACCAGCTCCTATAATTCACCCCTCCACTTT.

The chain uses TRBV3-1 and TRBJ2-5, with no clear D. CDR3 size: 15 residues. Trimming shortened V by 3 bases and J by 2 bases, and 13 bases separated the two germline ends. Germline V gene lookup returns CDR1 LGHDT and CDR2 YNNKEL (reference sequence). The CDR3 here is CASSHGEIRQETQYF. The CDR3, as DNA: TGTGCCAGCAGCCACGGAGAGATCCGACAAGAGACCCAGTACTTC.

V usage is TRBV20-1 and J usage is TRBJ2-1, with a possible D match to TRBD1 (6 bases). V was pared by 4 bases and J by 4 bases, with 14 bases between. From germline, CDR1 is DFQATT and CDR2 SNEGSKA (reference sequence). The CDR3 is 14 residues long. The CDR3 loop is CSAILPQGYNEQFF. The CDR3 DNA sequence: TGCAGTGCTATCCTCCCCCAGGGGTACAATGAGCAGTTCTTC.

The chain links TRBV5-1 to TRBJ2-4; 7 bases match TRBD2. Germline V gene data show CDR1 as SGHRS and CDR2 as YFSETQ. The CDR3 length is 15 residues. With V trimmed by 4 bases and J by 3 bases, 7 bases remained unmatched. In nucleotides, the CDR3 is TGCGCCAGCAGCGCGACTAGCAGTGACAAAAACATTCAGTACTTC. Protein product: CASSATSSDKNIQYF.

The chain employs TRBV6-6 and TRBJ1-6; a weak D match, TRBD1 (5 bases). The germline V and J ends were trimmed by 6 bases and 3 bases, with 12 bases remaining between them. From germline, CDR1 is MNHNY and CDR2 SVGAGI (reference sequence). This CDR3 is built from 15 residues. This CDR3 reads CASRQADSYNSPLHF. The CDR3 region has the DNA TGTGCCAGCAGACAGGCGGATAGCTATAATTCACCCCTCCACTTT.

This clonotype was found a few times. The V gene is TRBV20-1, the J gene TRBJ1-5; 9 bases agree with TRBD1. The CDR3 loop spans 13 amino acids. V shed 6 bases and J 3 bases; nucleotides not matched to a gene: 3. Per the germline V gene, CDR1 is DFQATT and CDR2 is SNEGSKA (reference sequence). Here the CDR3 reads CSARTGANQPQHF. The CDR3 coding sequence is TGCAGTGCAAGGACAGGGGCCAATCAGCCCCAGCATTTT.

The chain combines TRBV15 with TRBJ2-7; no definite D call. The germline CDR1 and CDR2 sequences are LNHNV and YYDKDF (reference sequence). Trimming cost V 0 bases and J 6 bases, with 9 bases left between them. This CDR3 spans 13 amino acids. CDR3 coding DNA: TGTGCCACCAGCAGAGATGTGGGTGGCGAGCAGTACTTC. It codes for CATSRDVGGEQYF.